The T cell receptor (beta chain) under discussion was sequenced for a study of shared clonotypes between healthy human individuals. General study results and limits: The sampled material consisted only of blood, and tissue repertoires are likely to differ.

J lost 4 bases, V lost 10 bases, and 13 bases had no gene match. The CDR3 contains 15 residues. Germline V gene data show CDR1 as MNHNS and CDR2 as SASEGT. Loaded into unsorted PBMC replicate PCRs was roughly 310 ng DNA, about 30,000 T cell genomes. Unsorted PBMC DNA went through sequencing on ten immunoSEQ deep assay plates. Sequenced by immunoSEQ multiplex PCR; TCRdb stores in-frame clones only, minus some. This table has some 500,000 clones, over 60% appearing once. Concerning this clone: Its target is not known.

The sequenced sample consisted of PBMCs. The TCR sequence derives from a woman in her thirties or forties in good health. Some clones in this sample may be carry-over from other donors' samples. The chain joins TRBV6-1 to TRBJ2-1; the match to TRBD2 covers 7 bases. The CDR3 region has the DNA TGTGCCACGGGCCCCCTGGGGGGGAATTACAATGAGCAGTTCTTC. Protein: CATGPLGGNYNEQFF.